One sample yielded the 8 T cell receptor beta chains listed below, sequenced in a study of long-term antiretroviral therapy in people with HIV (dated by TCRdb to 2021 to 2024). The immunoSEQ hsTCRB v3.0 assay was used at survey level resolution to sequence the TRB variable region. TCRdb mirrors the immuneACCESS table, restricted to in-frame sequences. Some clones are absent from its copies; in checked studies, under half trace to an unresolved V gene, and the reason for the others is unknown. The table for this sample lists around 15,000 clones; 88% of them were counted only once. Less than 15% of the sample is held by the ten biggest clonotypes. Sample: unsorted PBMCs, taken 6.9 years after starting antiretroviral therapy. Every receptor here comes from a man aged 50-59 years with HIV.

This rearrangement joins TRBV9 to TRBJ2-1, with 8 bases aligning to TRBD2. CDR1 and CDR2 from the germline V gene are SGDLS and YYNGEE. The J segment lost 9 bases and the V segment lost 2 bases, leaving 10 bases of the junction unmatched. The CDR3 covers 15 residues. The CDR3 coding sequence is TGTGCCAGCAGCGTTCCAGGCGCGGGAGGAGGTGAGCAGTTCTTC. It specifies CASSVPGAGGGEQFF.

The chain carries TRBV5-4 and TRBJ2-3; no clear D. V lost 0 bases and J lost 0, with 5 bases in between. Germline CDR1 reads SGHNT; CDR2 reads YYREEE (reference sequence). The CDR3 spans 14 residues. In nucleotides, the CDR3 is TGTGCCAGCAGCTTGGTAAGGAGCACAGATACGCAGTATTTT. It yields the protein CASSLVRSTDTQYF. Using reference TRBV5-4 and TRBJ2-3 for the parts outside the CDR3, the full variable domain is ETGVTQSPTHLIKTRGQQVTLRCSSQSGHNTVSWYQQALGQGPQFIFQYYREEENGRGNFPPRFSGLQFPNYSSELNVNALELDDSALYLCASSLVRSTDTQYFGPGTRLTVL.

The CDR3 DNA sequence: TGTGCCAGCAGTTTGGAGGACTTGTGGGGAAACTACGAGCAGTACTTC. Translated: CASSLEDLWGNYEQYF. This chain uses TRBV28 with TRBJ2-7; weak D call: TRBD2 (5 bases). CDR1 is MDHEN, CDR2 SYDVKM, per germline. The CDR3 has 16 amino acids. V lost 3 bases, J lost 3 bases, and 18 bases lay in between.

Only one count was recorded for this clone. The chain carries TRBV9 and TRBJ2-5; no definite D call. The germline CDR1 and CDR2 sequences are SGDLS and YYNGEE. V was cut by 0 bases and J by 5 bases, with 5 bases left in between. This CDR3 is built from 12 residues. For the CDR3, the DNA is TGTGCCAGCAGCGTAGCTGGGGAGACCCAGTACTTC. It specifies CASSVAGETQYF.

J is TRBJ2-2 and V is TRBV28; tentative D call: TRBD1 (6 bases). The CDR3 runs 13 residues. With 6 bases removed from V and 4 bases from J, the gap between germline ends came to 9 bases. The germline gives CDR1 MDHEN, CDR2 SYDVKM. CDR3 sequence reads: CASRTGGTGELFF. The CDR3 bases are TGTGCCAGCAGGACAGGAGGCACCGGGGAGCTGTTTTTT.

The J gene is TRBJ2-1, the V gene TRBV11-2, with a tentative D call TRBD1 (5 bases). Trimming pared 1 base from V and 0 bases from J, leaving 10 bases between. Germline V CDR1 and CDR2: SGHAT, FQNNGV. The CDR3 runs 16 residues. The CDR3 sequence: CASSLGGPSSYNEQFF. CDR3 DNA: TGTGCCAGCAGCTTAGGGGGCCCGAGCTCCTACAATGAGCAGTTCTTC.

J is TRBJ1-4 and V is TRBV2; possible D gene TRBD1, 5 bases. CDR3 size: 13 residues. CDR1 is SNHLY, CDR2 FYNNEI, per germline. Trimming pared 4 bases from V and 10 bases from J, leaving 13 bases between. The DNA for the CDR3 is TGTGCCAGCAGTGTTGAAGGGGTGGGAAAACTGTTTTTT. Encoded protein: CASSVEGVGKLFF.

The chain employs TRBV6-5 and TRBJ2-6, with D uncertain. Trimming took off 5 bases at V and 0 bases at J, with 2 bases between the two ends. The CDR3 consists of 13 residues. The V gene's germline CDR1 is MNHEY and CDR2 SVGAGI. The CDR3 loop is CASSRSGANVLTF. Written as DNA, the CDR3 is TGTGCCAGCAGTCGCTCTGGGGCCAACGTCCTGACTTTC.